This T cell receptor beta chain was sequenced in a study of blood T cell repertoires in COVID-19. This clone was observed a single time. The junction had 5 bases not matched to a gene; V was cut back by 1 base and J by 7 bases. This CDR3 is 15 amino acids long. Germline V CDR1 and CDR2: SGHVS, FQNEAQ. Data came from immunoSEQ multiplex PCR; TCRdb stores just in-frame clones and leaves some out. The sample has hundreds of thousands of clones, roughly 83% seen once. This clonotype originated in a man older than 75 with acute or convalescent COVID-19. The specimen was peripheral blood. The V call is TRBV7-8, the J call TRBJ1-2; 11 nucleotides line up with TRBD1. This chain's CDR3 is CASSLEDRGLFGYTF. CDR3 nucleotide sequence: TGTGCCAGCAGCTTAGAGGACAGGGGGCTCTTTGGCTACACCTTC.